Listed here are 21 T cell receptor beta chains from one sample, sequenced in a study of T cell repertoires in cytomegalovirus infection. The antigens these receptors bind are not known. TCRdb passed the reads through MiXCR, listing each CDR3 protein once. The sample lists some 350,000 distinct CDR3 sequences, roughly 29% seen once, with approximately 20% in the top ten. Material: cultured PBMCs, obtained from culture after CMV antigen stimulation. The source of these receptors is a human donor in good health (CMV status not recorded). Some clones in this sample may be carry-over from other donors' samples.

In its sample, this clonotype was seen a few times. V is TRBV5-4 and J is TRBJ1-3, with D perhaps TRBD1 (6 bases). Looked up from germline, CDR1 is SGHNT and CDR2 is YYREEE (reference sequence). This CDR3 has 16 residues. Trimming pared 0 bases from V and 0 bases from J, leaving 10 bases between. CDR3: CASSLGGTSSGNTIYF. Here the CDR3 DNA reads TGTGCCAGCAGCTTGGGAGGGACAAGCTCTGGAAACACCATATATTTT. The whole variable domain, filled in from reference TRBV5-4 and TRBJ1-3, reads ETGVTQSPTHLIKTRGQQVTLRCSSQSGHNTVSWYQQALGQGPQFIFQYYREEENGRGNFPPRFSGLQFPNYSSELNVNALELDDSALYLCASSLGGTSSGNTIYFGEGSWLTVV.

V and J are TRBV7-8 and TRBJ2-1; D possibly corresponds to TRBD2 (6 bases). The CDR3 extends over 14 amino acids. V gave up 8 bases and J gave up 4 bases, with 15 bases separating them. Germline V lookup: CDR1 SGHVS, CDR2 FQNEAQ. CDR3 sequence (DNA): TGTGCCAGCGGGGTCCGGGACTTATACAATGAGCAGTTCTTC. It codes for CASGVRDLYNEQFF.

This sequence joins TRBV7-3 and TRBJ2-2; D is ambiguous. Germline lookup yields CDR1 SGHTA and CDR2 FQGTGA. Trimming cost V 2 bases and J 3 bases, with 4 bases left between them. The CDR3 runs 13 residues. CDR3: CASSLPDTGELFF. DNA of the CDR3: TGTGCCAGCAGCTTACCTGACACCGGGGAGCTGTTTTTT.

This sequence joins TRBV5-5 and TRBJ1-6; possible D gene TRBD1, 5 bases. The germline gives CDR1 SGHKS, CDR2 YYEKEE (reference sequence). V was shortened by 3 bases and J by 9 bases, with 19 bases between the two germline ends. This CDR3 has 16 amino acids. The CDR3 protein is CASSSVGRQSTSPLHF. The CDR3 DNA reads as TGTGCCAGCAGCTCCGTCGGTCGACAGTCCACTTCACCCCTCCACTTT.

Only a few counts were recorded for this clonotype. This chain uses TRBV12-3 or TRBV12-4 with TRBJ2-2, with D perhaps matching TRBD2 (6 bases). This CDR3 is built from 14 residues. V gave up 7 bases and J gave up 3 bases, with 12 bases separating them. CDR3 protein: CASIGGLYTGELFF. CDR3 bases: TGTGCCAGCATCGGGGGACTGTACACCGGGGAGCTGTTTTTT.

This chain connects TRBV5-6 to TRBJ2-5, with TRBD1 matching 8 bases. With 4 bases clipped from V and 5 bases from J, the junction kept 4 bases outside the gene matches. The CDR3 extends over 13 amino acids. From germline, CDR1 is SGHDT and CDR2 YYEEEE. In DNA, the CDR3 is TGTGCCAGCAGCCTCCGGACAGGGGAGACCCAGTACTTC. Amino acids: CASSLRTGETQYF.

J is TRBJ1-1 and V is TRBV10-3; D is undetermined. Trimming removed 0 bases from V and 6 bases from J, with 14 bases in between. This CDR3 has 15 residues. Germline V gene lookup returns CDR1 ENHRY and CDR2 SYGVKD. CDR3 DNA: TGTGCCATCAGTGAGTCGAGTCGGGATAGCGCTGAAGCTTTCTTT. Translation gives CAISESSRDSAEAFF.

The chain combines TRBV27 with TRBJ1-2; D perhaps matches TRBD1 (6 bases). Trimming removed 3 bases at V and 5 bases at J, with 13 bases between. CDR3 length equals 14 residues. Germline V gene lookup returns CDR1 MNHEY and CDR2 SMNVEV (reference sequence). The CDR3 DNA sequence: TGTGCCAGCAGTTTCCAGGGGATAGGGTATGGCTACACCTTC. Translated, it gives CASSFQGIGYGYTF.

The genes are TRBV5-4 and TRBJ2-3, with 7 positions matching TRBD2. Trimming removed 1 base from V and 0 bases from J; junction bases left unmatched: 5. Germline values: CDR1 SGHNT, CDR2 YYREEE (reference sequence). The CDR3 is made up of 16 amino acids. The CDR3 reads CASSLRLAESTDTQYF. CDR3 nucleotide sequence: TGTGCCAGCAGCTTGCGGCTAGCGGAGAGCACAGATACGCAGTATTTT.

This clonotype has only a few counts. The chain links TRBV2 to TRBJ1-1; D is possibly TRBD1 (5 bases). The CDR3 is made up of 11 amino acids. Germline lookup yields CDR1 SNHLY and CDR2 FYNNEI. The V gene lost 7 bases and the J gene lost 5 bases, with 8 bases spanning the gap. The CDR3 is CASMGGTEAFF. The CDR3 nucleotides read TGTGCCAGCATGGGGGGGACTGAAGCTTTCTTT.

The genes are TRBV19 and TRBJ2-4; D call uncertain. The V end was cut by 5 bases, the J end by 7 bases, with 15 bases between. In germline, CDR1 is LNHDA, CDR2 SQIVND (reference sequence). The CDR3 totals 14 residues. The CDR3 nucleotides read TGTGCCAGTAGTCCACCCAGTCAGGTTAACATTCAGTACTTC. Encoded protein: CASSPPSQVNIQYF.

This clonotype turned up a few times. The V gene is TRBV19, the J gene TRBJ1-5, with unresolved D. V lost 6 bases and J 8 bases, leaving 17 bases between the germline ends. The CDR3 extends over 14 amino acids. Germline V gene lookup returns CDR1 LNHDA and CDR2 SQIVND (reference sequence). Here the CDR3 reads CASRGRQLLEPQHF. DNA for the CDR3: TGTGCCAGTAGGGGCAGGCAGCTACTCGAGCCCCAGCATTTT. Looking up the rest from reference TRBV19 and TRBJ1-5 gives the full variable domain: DGGITQSPKYLFRKEGQNVTLSCEQNLNHDAMYWYRQDPGQGLRLIYYSQIVNDFQKGDIAEGYSVSREKKESFPLTVTSAQKNPTAFYLCASRGRQLLEPQHFGDGTRLSIL.

This clonotype was counted at least ten times. The rearrangement links TRBV7-9 to TRBJ2-2; D remains unclear. The CDR3 length is 14 residues. Trimming took off 5 bases at V and 4 bases at J, with 11 bases between the two ends. Germline V lookup: CDR1 SEHNR, CDR2 FQNEAQ (reference sequence). The CDR3 sequence: CASSAEVATGELFF. The CDR3 bases are TGTGCCAGCAGCGCAGAGGTGGCCACCGGGGAGCTGTTTTTT.

CDR3 loop: CASSLEPGTDNEQYF. DNA of the CDR3: TGCGCCAGCAGCTTGGAACCCGGGACAGACAACGAGCAGTACTTC. The chain has TRBV5-1 and TRBJ2-7; 7 nucleotides match TRBD1. The V and J ends lost 0 bases and 5 bases, in that order; junction bases with no gene match: 8. The CDR3 is 15 residues long. Germline V lookup: CDR1 SGHRS, CDR2 YFSETQ. The entire variable domain, with the rest obtained from reference TRBV5-1 and TRBJ2-7, is as follows: KAGVTQTPRYLIKTRGQQVTLSCSPISGHRSVSWYQQTPGQGLQFLFEYFSETQRNKGNFPGRFSGRQFSNSRSEMNVSTLELGDSALYLCASSLEPGTDNEQYFGPGTRLTVT.

This rearrangement joins TRBV27 to TRBJ2-7; the match to TRBD2 covers 9 bases. The CDR3 has 16 amino acids. CDR1 and CDR2 from the germline V gene are MNHEY and SMNVEV (reference sequence). Trimming cost V 5 bases and J 3 bases; bases outside gene matches: 11. The CDR3 region has the DNA TGTGCCAGCAGTCCAATTAAACTAGCGGGCATCTACGAGCAGTACTTC. It specifies CASSPIKLAGIYEQYF.

This chain links TRBV28 with TRBJ2-3; D not resolved. The CDR3 is made up of 12 amino acids. The germline gives CDR1 MDHEN, CDR2 SYDVKM. Deletions cut 1 base from V and 7 bases from J, with 6 bases between. The CDR3, as DNA: TGTGCCAGCAGTTTATACGGAAATACGCAGTATTTT. Amino acid sequence: CASSLYGNTQYF.

The chain links TRBV7-9 to TRBJ2-2; the match to TRBD1 covers 9 bases. Germline-derived CDR1 and CDR2 are SEHNR and FQNEAQ (reference sequence). The CDR3 runs 16 residues. J was trimmed by 5 bases and V by 5 bases; bases with no gene match: 9. CDR3 sequence: CASSRTGEFRTGELFF. The CDR3 DNA is TGTGCCAGCAGCCGGACAGGGGAGTTTAGGACCGGGGAGCTGTTTTTT.

The J gene is TRBJ1-6, the V gene TRBV7-2; D possibly corresponds to TRBD1 (5 bases). The V gene lost 6 bases and the J gene lost 3 bases, with 12 bases spanning the gap. The CDR3 spans 15 residues. Germline CDR1 reads SGHTA; CDR2 reads FQGNSA. CDR3 coding DNA: TGTGCCAGCAGGGGGGGACGGTTCTATAATTCACCCCTCCACTTT. This translates into CASRGGRFYNSPLHF.

This chain links TRBV12-5 with TRBJ2-1, with D unresolved. This CDR3 spans 12 amino acids. V was shortened by 5 bases and J by 8 bases, with 10 bases between the two germline ends. Germline V lookup: CDR1 LGHNT, CDR2 FRNRAP. CDR3 loop: CASGIRTDEQFF. The CDR3, as DNA: TGTGCTAGTGGTATCCGTACCGATGAGCAGTTCTTC. Looking up the rest from reference TRBV12-5 and TRBJ2-1 gives the full variable domain: DARVTQTPRHKVTEMGQEVTMRCQPILGHNTVFWYRQTMMQGLELLAYFRNRAPLDDSGMPKDRFSAEMPDATLATLKIQPSEPRDSAVYFCASGIRTDEQFFGPGTRLTVL.

This clonotype was counted only a few times. The chain combines TRBV5-6 with TRBJ2-5; D gene ambiguous. The CDR3 contains 12 residues. Germline values: CDR1 SGHDT, CDR2 YYEEEE. V dropped 1 base and J dropped 1 base, with 2 bases sitting between them. The CDR3 nucleotides read TGTGCCAGCAGCTTGCCCCAAGAGACCCAGTACTTC. It specifies CASSLPQETQYF.

Details on this clonotype: The junction departs from germline at one end; a sequencing error may be responsible. The CDR3, as DNA: TGTGCCAGCAAAACAGACAGGCTCTCCTACGAGCAGTCCTTC. Protein product: CASKTDRLSYEQSF. This chain connects TRBV7-3 to TRBJ2-7, with TRBD1 as a possible D gene (6 bases). This CDR3 has 14 residues. The germline V gene encodes CDR1 SGHTA and CDR2 FQGTGA.